This entry features one T cell receptor beta chain sequence. Its antigen has not been determined. No base quality information exists; no much larger clone differs at one position. These data originate in a study of blood T cell repertoires in COVID-19 (dated by TCRdb to 2019 to 2021). At the level of the whole study: Collaborator samples came from the United States, Italy and Spain and covered acute and convalescent phases of COVID-19. Samples came from the ongoing ImmuneRACE study (first 160 participants) plus 1,254 subjects from 6 global collaborators. The dataset comprised deeply sampled blood TCRbeta repertoires from subjects exposed to, actively infected with, or recovered from COVID-19. The repertoires were released in a freely available public database meant as a resource for research on the immune response to SARS-CoV-2. The sample metadata nearly always contained a de-identified subject ID, COVID-19 status, age in years and sex. Where HLA class I and class II types were available, the types were taken from metadata supplied by the sample provider, not from assay-based typing. The material from the prospective study consisted of cDNA or gDNA derived from T cells, B-cell-depleted T cells, or PBMCs. Study-wide findings and limitations: The quantity of clinical and demographic metadata differed by source and by participant and was supplied without curation.

Inclusive of the bounding cysteine and phenylalanine, the CDR3 is 15 residues long. The sequence is cut down to CDR3 DNA, 45 bases in frame from base 1. Trimming takes 4 bases off V and 4 bases off J; junction bases not matched to a gene: 10. The germline V gene (reference sequence) specifies GTSNPN as CDR1 and SVGIG as CDR2. Samples from volunteer blood donors who had recovered from COVID-19 were contributed by a second Seattle source. The collaborating institutions used their own protocols to collect whole blood in K2EDTA tubes. For TCRbeta analysis, collaborators shipped samples in one of three forms: frozen whole blood, isolated PBMCs, or DNA extracted from either of those sample types. The immunoSEQ Assay, a bias-controlled multiplex PCR, was used to amplify TCRbeta CDR3 regions from genomic DNA. Processing in the source paper ran as follows. Within the assay, amplification of reference gene primers was used to estimate how many nucleated cells each sample contained. To quantify the absolute abundance of each unique TCRbeta CDR3 rearrangement, sequence reads were collapsed and filtered. Productive Simpson clonality was computed per sample as the square root of Simpson's diversity index over productive rearrangements. TCRdb limited this immuneACCESS table to in-frame rearrangements with V and J called. A share of clones is missing; checked studies link under half to unresolved V genes, and the rest is unexplained. Clonal size and the V and J genes are those of that table, whereas D and trimming came from the DNA. Within this sample are 250,000 to 350,000 clones, with around 90% of them counted one time only. The top ten clones comprise 2% to 2.5% of the sample.

This sequence was found in a woman aged 45-65 years who had recovered from COVID-19. Here the chain combines TRBV30 and TRBJ2-1; TRBD2 fits 7 bases in the junction. The sample was peripheral blood. CDR3 sequence: CAWTTPGLPYNEQFF. The DNA sequence follows: TGTGCCTGGACGACCCCGGGACTACCATACAATGAGCAGTTCTTC.